This T cell receptor beta chain was captured in a study of shared clonotypes between healthy human individuals. Study in general: Sampling drew on donors who were a couple of women and three men aged 18 to 49. CD4 naive cells filled three plates per donor, CD4 memory three, CD8 naive two and CD8 memory one.

Profiling relied on immunoSEQ multiplex PCR, and the TCRdb table lists in-frame clones only, not all of them. The sample lists about 2 million clones; roughly 95% were seen once. On this clone itself: Its antigen is undetermined.

All donors were healthy HIV-negative adults lacking recent acute infections or vaccinations. The CDR3 loop spans 14 amino acids. Germline V CDR1 and CDR2: SGHTA, FQGTGA. V was cut by 4 bases and J by 3 bases, with 13 bases left in between. Findings of the study overall: Estimated richness was generally greater in naive than memory subsets.

The chain couples TRBV7-3 to TRBJ2-7, with a possible D match to TRBD1 (6 bases). The specimen was naive CD4+ T cells sorted from blood. This sample's subset: CD45RA+ positively selected. The receptor was isolated from a man between 18 and 35 years old in good health. DNA for the CDR3: TGTGCCAGCAGCTCCAGCTCGGACAGCTACGAGCAGTACTTC. This translates into CASSSSSDSYEQYF.